The TCR beta chain described here comes from a study of shared clonotypes between healthy human individuals (dated by TCRdb to the early 2020s). For the study in its entirety: Three men and a couple of women, aged 18 to 49 years, made up the cohort. For each donor, three plates each were used for CD4 naive and CD4 memory, two plates were used for CD8 naive, and one plate was used for CD8 memory. To estimate repertoire size and how much clonotype sharing occurs between individuals, the study deeply sequenced the blood TCR repertoires of several healthy adults. To increase sequencing depth and limit assay-specific biases, TCR repertoire library preparation and sequencing were carried out by different laboratories using diverse techniques. Leukapheresis yielded between about 0.9 and 8.9 billion PBMCs per donor.

As concerns this clone: Its antigen is not yet known. Base quality data are lacking; no much larger clone is found one base away.

Using the deep immunoSEQ assay, multiplex PCR amplified TCR CDR3 regions from genomic DNA. For each cell subset, the extracted genomic DNA was distributed evenly across all wells of several immunoSEQ 96-well plates, and each plate served as one replicate. For sorted subsets, roughly 200 ng genomic DNA, equal to about 30,000 T cell genomes, was loaded into each replicate PCR. Purified libraries were measured with a Qubit 3.0 fluorometer, size-checked on a Bioanalyzer 2100, and measured again with the KAPA Library Quantification kit. Every immunoSEQ 96-well plate was sequenced on a separate single-read 150-cycle Illumina NextSeq 550 flow cell. The original methods were these. Because only junctional sequences without quality scores were contained in the immunoSEQ output, filtering matching that applied to full-length reads could not be performed. Sequences were annotated with PyIR, a Python wrapper for IgBLAST v1.9, using IMGT germline references to assign V/J genes and CDR3. Reads were filtered out if the reads had weak V/J assignments (E-value above 1e-6), no CDR3, stop codons, out-of-frame junctions, or ambiguous translated residues. V3J clonotypes were defined by identical inferred V gene, J gene, and CDR3 amino acid sequence. The percentage overlap between two repertoires was calculated by dividing the number of shared unique clonotypes by the size of the smaller repertoire. Three approaches were used to assess repertoire richness: RTK rarefaction, the Chao1 estimator, and Recon v2.1 estimates of unobserved clonotypes. Generation probabilities were computed with OLGA for all TCRbeta clonotypes obtained by the gDNA method from four donors. This immuneACCESS table, as held by TCRdb, lists in-frame sequences with V and J called but not all clones. Of the missing ones, under half trace to an unresolved V gene in checked studies; the others have no known cause. V and J calls plus clone size are reproduced from that table; the DNA served to infer D and trimming. The sample table lists some 2 million clones, approximately 95% of them with a count of one. The biggest ten clones account for 0.9% to 1.3% of the sample.

CD8 naive samples were CD45RO-negative cells positively selected for CCR7, giving a CD45RA+CCR7+ population that excluded TemRA cells. Donors were healthy HIV-negative adults with no recently reported acute infections or vaccinations. All donors were Caucasian adults living in Nashville, Tennessee, USA. Blood was obtained by leukapheresis, after which PBMCs were separated by Ficoll-Histopaque density gradient centrifugation and cryopreserved in liquid nitrogen vapor phase. Purity and quantity of every magnetically sorted T cell population were checked by analytical flow cytometry. From each sorted fraction, genomic DNA was isolated and quantified by UV absorbance on a Nanodrop 2000c. Paper-wide results and their limitations: Pairwise subsampling led to the expectation that sequencing depth would affect the degree of clonotype sharing among donors. Estimated clonotype richness was generally larger for naive than for memory subsets. Sharing across a few donors was observed for roughly 5.4% of naive CD4, about 4% of naive CD8, 2% to 2.5% of memory CD4, and around 0.4% of memory CD8 clonotypes. Compared with non-shared clonotypes, the clonotypes found in all four sorted-subset donors had higher generation probabilities. Incomplete sequencing was indicated by rarefaction of sorted-subset datasets, despite the large sequencing depth. Sampling was limited to blood, and TCR repertoires in tissue likely differ from TCR repertoires in blood. The small number of donors limited the genetic and exposure-history diversity represented.

Its CDR3 holds 11 amino acids, cysteine through phenylalanine. CDR3 DNA only is kept here, 33 bases in frame from base 1. From a lookup of the germline V gene (reference sequence), CDR1 and CDR2 are DFQATT and SNEGSKA. V loses 6 bases of germline sequence and J loses 8 bases, and the interval between the two ends is 10 bases. The rearrangement joined TRBV20-1 to TRBJ2-2; TRBD1 is a possible D gene, resting on 5 matching bases. The clonotype was recovered from a man aged 18 to 35 in good health. The sample consisted of naive CD8+ T cells sorted from blood. Interpreted using the paper, the cell subset or site label stands for: CD45RA+CCR7+. The bases are TGCAGTGCGTCAGGGCCGGGGGAGCTGTTTTTT. It translates to CSASGPGELFF.